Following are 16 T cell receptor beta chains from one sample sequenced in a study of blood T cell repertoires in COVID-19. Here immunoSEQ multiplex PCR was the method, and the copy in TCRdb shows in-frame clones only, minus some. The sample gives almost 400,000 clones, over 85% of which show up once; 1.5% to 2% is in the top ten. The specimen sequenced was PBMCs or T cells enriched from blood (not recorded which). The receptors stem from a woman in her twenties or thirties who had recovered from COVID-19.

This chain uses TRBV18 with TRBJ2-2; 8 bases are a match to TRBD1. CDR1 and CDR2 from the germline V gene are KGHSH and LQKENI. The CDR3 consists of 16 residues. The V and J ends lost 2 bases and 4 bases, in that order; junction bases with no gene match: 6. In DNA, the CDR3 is TGTGCCAGCTCACCATCCGGACAGGGTGGCACCGGGGAGCTGTTTTTT. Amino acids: CASSPSGQGGTGELFF.

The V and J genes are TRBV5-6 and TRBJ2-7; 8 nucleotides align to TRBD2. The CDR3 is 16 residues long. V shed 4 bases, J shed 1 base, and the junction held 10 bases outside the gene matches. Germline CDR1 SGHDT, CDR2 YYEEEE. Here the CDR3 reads CASSMTLAVNSYEQYF. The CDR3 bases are TGTGCCAGCAGCATGACACTAGCGGTCAATTCCTACGAGCAGTACTTC. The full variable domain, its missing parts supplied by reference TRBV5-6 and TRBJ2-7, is DAGVTQSPTHLIKTRGQQVTLRCSPKSGHDTVSWYQQALGQGPQFIFQYYEEEERQRGNFPDRFSGHQFPNYSSELNVNALLLGDSALYLCASSMTLAVNSYEQYFGPGTRLTVT.

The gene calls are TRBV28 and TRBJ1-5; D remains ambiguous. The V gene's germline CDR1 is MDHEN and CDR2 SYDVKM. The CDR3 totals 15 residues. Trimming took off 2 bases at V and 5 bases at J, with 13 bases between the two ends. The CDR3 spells CASSLRGGGHQPQHF. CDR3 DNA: TGTGCCAGCAGTTTAAGAGGTGGAGGGCATCAGCCCCAGCATTTT.

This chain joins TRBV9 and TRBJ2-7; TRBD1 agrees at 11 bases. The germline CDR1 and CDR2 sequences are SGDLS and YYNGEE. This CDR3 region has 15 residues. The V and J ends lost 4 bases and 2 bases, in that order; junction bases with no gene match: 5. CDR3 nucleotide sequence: TGTGCCAGCAGCCCAGGACAGGGGGCAGCCTACGAGCAGTACTTC. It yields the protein CASSPGQGAAYEQYF.

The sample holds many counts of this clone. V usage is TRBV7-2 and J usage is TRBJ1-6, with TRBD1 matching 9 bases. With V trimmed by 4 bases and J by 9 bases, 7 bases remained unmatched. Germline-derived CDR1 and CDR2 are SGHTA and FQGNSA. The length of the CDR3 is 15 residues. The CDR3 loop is CASSSRGQGGSPLHF. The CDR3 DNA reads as TGTGCCAGCAGCTCCCGGGGACAGGGTGGTTCACCCCTCCACTTT.

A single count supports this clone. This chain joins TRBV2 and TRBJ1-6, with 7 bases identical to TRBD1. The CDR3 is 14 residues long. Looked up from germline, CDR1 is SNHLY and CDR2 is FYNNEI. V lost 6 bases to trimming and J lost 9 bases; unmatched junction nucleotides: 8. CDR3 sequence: CASRTGLSGSPLHF. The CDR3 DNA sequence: TGTGCCAGCAGGACAGGGTTGAGCGGTTCACCCCTCCACTTT.

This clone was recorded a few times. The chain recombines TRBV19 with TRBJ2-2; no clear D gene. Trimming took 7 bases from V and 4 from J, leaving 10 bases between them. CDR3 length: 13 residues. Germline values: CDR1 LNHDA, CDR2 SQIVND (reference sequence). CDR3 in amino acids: CASIRSGTGELFF. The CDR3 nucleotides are TGTGCCAGTATTAGGTCGGGCACCGGGGAGCTGTTTTTT.

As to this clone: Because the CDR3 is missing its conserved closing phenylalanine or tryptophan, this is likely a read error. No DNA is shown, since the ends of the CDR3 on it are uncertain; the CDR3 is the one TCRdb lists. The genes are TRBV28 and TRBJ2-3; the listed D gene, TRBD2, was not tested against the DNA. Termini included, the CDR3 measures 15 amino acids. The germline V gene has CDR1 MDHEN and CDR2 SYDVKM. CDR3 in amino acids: CASSFPGGWGDRRVV.

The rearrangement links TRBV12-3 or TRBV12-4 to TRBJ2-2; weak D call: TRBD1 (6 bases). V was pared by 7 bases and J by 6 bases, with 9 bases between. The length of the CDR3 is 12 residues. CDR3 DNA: TGTGCCAGCACCCCAGGGGCCGGGGAGCTGTTTTTT. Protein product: CASTPGAGELFF.

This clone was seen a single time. The CDR3 loop is CSVSRDSVSPLHF. The DNA of the CDR3 is TGCAGCGTGTCGAGGGACAGTGTTTCACCCCTCCACTTT. The V call is TRBV29-1, the J call TRBJ1-6; TRBD1 aligns across 7 bases. J was trimmed by 9 bases and V by 6 bases; bases with no gene match: 8. The germline V gene has CDR1 SQVTM and CDR2 ANQGSEA. The CDR3 contains 13 residues. Looking up the rest from reference TRBV29-1 and TRBJ1-6 gives the full variable domain: SAVISQKPSRDICQRGTSLTIQCQVDSQVTMMFWYRQQPGQSLTLIATANQGSEATYESGFVIDKFPISRPNLTFSTLTVSNMSPEDSSIYLCSVSRDSVSPLHFGNGTRLTVT.

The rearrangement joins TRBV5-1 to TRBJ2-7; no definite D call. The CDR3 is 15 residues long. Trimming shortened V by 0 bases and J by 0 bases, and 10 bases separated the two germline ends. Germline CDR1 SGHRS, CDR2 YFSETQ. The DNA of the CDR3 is TGCGCCAGCAGCTTGGATAACTGGAGCTCCTACGAGCAGTACTTC. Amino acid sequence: CASSLDNWSSYEQYF.

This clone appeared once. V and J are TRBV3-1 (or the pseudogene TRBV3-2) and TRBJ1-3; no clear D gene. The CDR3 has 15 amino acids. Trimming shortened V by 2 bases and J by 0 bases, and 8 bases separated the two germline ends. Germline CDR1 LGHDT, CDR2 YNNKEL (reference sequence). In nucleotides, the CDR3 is TGTGCCAGCAGCCAACGACAAATCTCTGGAAACACCATATATTTT. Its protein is CASSQRQISGNTIYF.

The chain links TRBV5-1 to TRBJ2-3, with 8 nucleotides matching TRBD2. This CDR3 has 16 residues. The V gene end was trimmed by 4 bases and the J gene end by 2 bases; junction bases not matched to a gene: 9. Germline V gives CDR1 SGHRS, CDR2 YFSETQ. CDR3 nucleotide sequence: TGCGCCAGCAGCGTTAAAGCGGGGGAGTTCACAGATACGCAGTATTTT. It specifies CASSVKAGEFTDTQYF.

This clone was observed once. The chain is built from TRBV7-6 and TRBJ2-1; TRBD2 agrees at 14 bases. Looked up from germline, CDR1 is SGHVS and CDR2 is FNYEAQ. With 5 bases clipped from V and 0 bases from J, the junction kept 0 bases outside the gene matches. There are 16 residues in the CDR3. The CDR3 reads CASSGTSGSSYNEQFF. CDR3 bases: TGTGCCAGCAGCGGGACTAGCGGGAGCTCCTACAATGAGCAGTTCTTC. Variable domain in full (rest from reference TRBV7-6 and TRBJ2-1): GAGVSQSPRYKVTKRGQDVALRCDPISGHVSLYWYRQALGQGPEFLTYFNYEAQQDKSGLPNDRFSAERPEGSISTLTIQRTEQRDSAMYRCASSGTSGSSYNEQFFGPGTRLTVL.

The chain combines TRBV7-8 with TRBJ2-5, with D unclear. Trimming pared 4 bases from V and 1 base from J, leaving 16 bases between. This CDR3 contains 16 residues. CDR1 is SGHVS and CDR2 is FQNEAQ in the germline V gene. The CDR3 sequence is CASSSRGGLTQETQYF. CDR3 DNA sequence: TGTGCCAGCAGCTCGCGAGGTGGCCTTACCCAAGAGACCCAGTACTTC.

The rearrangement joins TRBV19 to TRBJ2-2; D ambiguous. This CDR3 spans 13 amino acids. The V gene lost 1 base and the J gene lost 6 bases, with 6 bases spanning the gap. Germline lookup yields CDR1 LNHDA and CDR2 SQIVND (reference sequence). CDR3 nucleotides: TGTGCCAGTAGTATAGGAGGTCCCGGGGAGCTGTTTTTT. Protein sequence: CASSIGGPGELFF. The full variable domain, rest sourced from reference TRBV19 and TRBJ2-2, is DGGITQSPKYLFRKEGQNVTLSCEQNLNHDAMYWYRQDPGQGLRLIYYSQIVNDFQKGDIAEGYSVSREKKESFPLTVTSAQKNPTAFYLCASSIGGPGELFFGEGSRLTVL.